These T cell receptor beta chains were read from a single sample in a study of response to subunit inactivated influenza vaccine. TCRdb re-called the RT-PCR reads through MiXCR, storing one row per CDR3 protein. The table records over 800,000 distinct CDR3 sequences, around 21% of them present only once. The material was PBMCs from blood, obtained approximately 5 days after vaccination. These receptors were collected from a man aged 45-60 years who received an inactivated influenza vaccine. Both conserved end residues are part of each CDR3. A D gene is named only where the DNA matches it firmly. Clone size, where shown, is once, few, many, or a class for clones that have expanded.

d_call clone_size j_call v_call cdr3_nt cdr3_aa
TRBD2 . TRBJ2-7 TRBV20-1 TGCAGTGCTAGAGACCCGCTGGCTAGCGGGTTCTACGAGCAGTACTTC CSARDPLASGFYEQYF
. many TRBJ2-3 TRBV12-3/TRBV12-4 TGTGCCAGCAGGGCCGGACGGAACACAGATACGCAGTATTTT CASRAGRNTDTQYF
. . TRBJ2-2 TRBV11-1 TGTGCCAGCACCTACCCCCGGGGGTTGGTTGAAATCGCCGGGGAGCTGTTTTTT CASTYPRGLVEIAGELFF
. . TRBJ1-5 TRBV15 TGTGCCACCAGCGTGGAGGGCAATCAGCCCCAGCATTTT CATSVEGNQPQHF
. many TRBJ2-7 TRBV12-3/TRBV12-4 TGTGCCAGCAGTCGCCGGGACGGAGTGCTGGAGCAGTACTTC CASSRRDGVLEQYF
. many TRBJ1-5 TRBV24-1 TGTGCCACCAGTGATTTGATGGAGCCCCAGCATTTT CATSDLMEPQHF
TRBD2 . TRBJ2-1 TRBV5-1 TGCGCCAGCAGCTTAGCGGGGTTCTCCTACAATGAGCAGTTCTTC CASSLAGFSYNEQFF
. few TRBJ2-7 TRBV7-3 TGTGCCAGCAGCTTAGGGTACAGGAGCGAGCAGTACTTC CASSLGYRSEQYF
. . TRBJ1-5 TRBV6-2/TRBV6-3 TGTGCCAGCAGTTACTACTATAGCAATCAGCCCCAGCATTTT CASSYYYSNQPQHF
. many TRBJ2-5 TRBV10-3 TGTGCCATCAGTGAGACGGCAGGGAAGCAGACCCAGTACTTC CAISETAGKQTQYF
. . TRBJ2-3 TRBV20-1 TGCAGTGCTAGCGGACTCTTTGATACGCAGTATTTT CSASGLFDTQYF
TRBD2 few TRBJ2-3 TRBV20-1 TGCAGTGCTAGAGCTAGCGGGAGGGCGGGGAGCACAGATACGCAGTATTTT CSARASGRAGSTDTQYF
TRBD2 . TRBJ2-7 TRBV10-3 TGTGCCATCAGTCCTAGCGGGAGCCCCGGCTACGAGCAGTACTTC CAISPSGSPGYEQYF
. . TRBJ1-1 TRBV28 TGTGCCAGCAGTTTATTAGTGGAGCACACTGAAGCTTTCTTT CASSLLVEHTEAFF
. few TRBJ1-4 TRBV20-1 TGCAGTGCAGGGACTAATAATGAAAAACTGTTTTTT CSAGTNNEKLFF
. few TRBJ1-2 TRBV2 TGTGCCAGCACTTCCGGGCTCTATGGCTACACCTTC CASTSGLYGYTF
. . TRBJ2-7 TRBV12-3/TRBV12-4 TGTGCCAGCCGGGACACTAGCTCCTACGAGCAGTACTTC CASRDTSSYEQYF
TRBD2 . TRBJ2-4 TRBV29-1 TGCAGCGTAGTGACTAGCGGGAGGGCGAACATTCAGTACTTC CSVVTSGRANIQYF
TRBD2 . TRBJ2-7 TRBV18 TGTGCCAGCTCACCTCCCGGACTAGCGGGAGGTCAAAGCGAGCAGTACTTC CASSPPGLAGGQSEQYF
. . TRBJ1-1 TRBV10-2 TGCGCCAGCAAGGCAAACCAAGCTTTCTTT CASKANQAFF
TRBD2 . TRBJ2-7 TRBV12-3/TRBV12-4 TGTGCCAGCAGTTTTTGGGCTAGCGGGGGGTACGAGCAGTACTTC CASSFWASGGYEQYF
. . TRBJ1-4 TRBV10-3 TGTGCCATCAGTGAGTCTGGGCAGGTTAATGAAAAACTGTTTTTT CAISESGQVNEKLFF
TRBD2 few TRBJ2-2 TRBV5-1 TGCGCCAGCAGCCCAACGACTAGCGGGAGGGCGAACACCGGGGAGCTGTTTTTT CASSPTTSGRANTGELFF
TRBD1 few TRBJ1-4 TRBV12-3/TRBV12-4 TGTGCCAGCGAAGGGGGCACTAATGAAAAACTGTTTTTT CASEGGTNEKLFF
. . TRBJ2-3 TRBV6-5 TGTGCCAGCAGTTCCGATCGGGGAAGCCCCAGCTCAGATACGCAGTATTTT CASSSDRGSPSSDTQYF
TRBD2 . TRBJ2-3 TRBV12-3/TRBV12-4 TGTGCCAGCAGTTCGACTAGCGGGCTGAAATTCGATACGCAGTATTTT CASSSTSGLKFDTQYF
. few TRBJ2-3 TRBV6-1 TGTGCCAGCAGCCGACGGGGGACGCCAGATACGCAGTATTTT CASSRRGTPDTQYF
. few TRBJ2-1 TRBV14 TGTGCCAGCAGCGTCATGGGTGAGCAGTTCTTC CASSVMGEQFF
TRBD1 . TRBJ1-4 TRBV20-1 TGCAGTGCTACCAGGGGGCCCGGTGAAAAACTGTTTTTT CSATRGPGEKLFF
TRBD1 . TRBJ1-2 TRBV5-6 TGTGCCACGGGACCGGGACAGGGAAACTATGGCTACACCTTC CATGPGQGNYGYTF
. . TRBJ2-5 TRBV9 TGTGCCAGCAGCGTAGACGTGGGAGAGACCCAGTACTTC CASSVDVGETQYF
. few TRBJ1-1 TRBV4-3 TGCGCCAGCAGCCAACACCCAGGGCGTGGGAACACTGAAGCTTTCTTT CASSQHPGRGNTEAFF